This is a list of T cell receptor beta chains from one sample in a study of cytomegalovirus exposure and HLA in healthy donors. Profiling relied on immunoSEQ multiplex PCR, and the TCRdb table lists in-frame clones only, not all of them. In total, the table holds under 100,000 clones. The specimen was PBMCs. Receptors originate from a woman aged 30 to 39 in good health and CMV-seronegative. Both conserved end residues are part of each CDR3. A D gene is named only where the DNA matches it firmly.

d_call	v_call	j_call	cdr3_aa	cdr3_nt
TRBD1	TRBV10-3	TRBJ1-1	CAIRPDRGTEAFF	TGTGCCATCAGACCGGACAGGGGCACTGAAGCTTTCTTT
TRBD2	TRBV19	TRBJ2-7	CASSGRTSGRTYEQYF	TGTGCCAGTAGTGGACGCACTAGCGGGAGGACCTACGAGCAGTACTTC
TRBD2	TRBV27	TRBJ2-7	CASSQSGRLDEQYF	TGTGCCAGCAGCCAGAGCGGGAGACTAGACGAGCAGTACTTC
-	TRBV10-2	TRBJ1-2	CASSGNGVGGYTF	TGCGCCAGCAGCGGGAACGGGGTCGGCGGCTACACCTTC
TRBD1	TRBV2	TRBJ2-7	CASTDRVYYEQYF	TGTGCCAGCACGGACAGGGTGTACTACGAGCAGTACTTC
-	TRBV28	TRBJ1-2	CASSNRRLWGYTF	TGTGCCAGCAGTAACAGGCGCCTTTGGGGCTACACCTTC
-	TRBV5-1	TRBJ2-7	CASSIYRGGEQYF	TGCGCCAGCAGCATCTACAGGGGGGGCGAGCAGTACTTC
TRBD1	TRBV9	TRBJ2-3	CASSVAWPHFNRGRQDTQYF	TGTGCCAGCAGCGTAGCTTGGCCTCACTTTAACAGGGGGCGACAAGATACGCAGTATTTT
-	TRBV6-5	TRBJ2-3	CASSYSGTNTDTQYF	TGTGCCAGCAGTTACTCTGGGACAAACACAGATACGCAGTATTTT
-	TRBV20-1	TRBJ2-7	CSATPAYEQYF	TGCAGTGCTACCCCGGCCTACGAGCAGTACTTC
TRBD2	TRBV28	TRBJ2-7	CASGTSGKTYEQYF	TGTGCCAGCGGTACTAGCGGGAAGACCTACGAGCAGTACTTC
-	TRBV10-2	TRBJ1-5	CASSEGGLYSNQPQHF	TGCGCCAGCAGTGAGGGAGGCCTCTATAGCAATCAGCCCCAGCATTTT
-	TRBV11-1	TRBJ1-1	CASSQTGNAEAFF	TGTGCCAGCAGCCAAACAGGGAACGCTGAAGCTTTCTTT
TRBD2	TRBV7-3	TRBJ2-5	CASSQPGLGRQETQYF	TGTGCCAGCAGCCAACCGGGACTAGGACGGCAAGAGACCCAGTACTTC
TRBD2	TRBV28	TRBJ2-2	CASRPGLALNTGELFF	TGTGCCAGCAGGCCGGGACTAGCGCTAAACACCGGGGAGCTGTTTTTT
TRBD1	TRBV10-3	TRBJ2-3	CAIRRGQSTDTQYF	TGTGCCATCAGGAGGGGACAGAGCACAGATACGCAGTATTTT
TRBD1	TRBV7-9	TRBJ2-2	CASSLITGDAGELFF	TGTGCCAGCAGCCTTATAACAGGGGACGCCGGGGAGCTGTTTTTT
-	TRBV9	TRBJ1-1	CASSAGGQNTEAFF	TGTGCCAGCAGCGCGGGAGGACAGAACACTGAAGCTTTCTTT
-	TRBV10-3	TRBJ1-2	CAISESRPEAGYTF	TGTGCCATCAGTGAGTCGAGGCCAGAGGCTGGCTACACCTTC
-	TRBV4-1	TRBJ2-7	CASSPNQARSYEQYF	TGCGCCAGCAGCCCCAACCAAGCGCGTTCCTACGAGCAGTACTTC
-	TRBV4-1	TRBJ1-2	CASSQNPQMSRNYGYTF	TGCGCCAGCAGCCAAAACCCACAGATGTCCCGGAACTATGGCTACACCTTC
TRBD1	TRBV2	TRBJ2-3	CASGGLQGSTDTQYF	TGTGCCAGCGGGGGATTACAGGGGAGCACAGATACGCAGTATTTT
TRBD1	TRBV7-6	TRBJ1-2	CASRRQGRGGYTF	TGTGCCAGCAGGCGACAGGGGAGGGGCGGCTACACCTTC
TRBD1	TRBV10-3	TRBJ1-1	CAIKGGGPNTEAFF	TGTGCCATCAAAGGGGGCGGCCCAAACACTGAAGCTTTCTTT
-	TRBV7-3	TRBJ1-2	CASSPGLHYGYTF	TGTGCCAGCAGCCCAGGTCTCCACTATGGCTACACCTTC
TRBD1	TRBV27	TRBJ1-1	CASRTTGVGTEAFF	TGTGCCAGCAGGACTACAGGGGTTGGCACTGAAGCTTTCTTT
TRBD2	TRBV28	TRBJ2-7	CASSQTSGSYEQYF	TGTGCCAGCAGTCAGACTAGCGGTTCCTACGAGCAGTACTTC
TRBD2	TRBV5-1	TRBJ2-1	CASSFTLAGQGANEQFF	TGCGCCAGCAGCTTCACCCTAGCGGGCCAAGGTGCCAATGAGCAGTTCTTC
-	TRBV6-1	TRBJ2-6	CASSEVQGGSGANVLTF	TGTGCCAGCAGTGAAGTTCAGGGGGGCTCTGGGGCCAACGTCCTGACTTTC
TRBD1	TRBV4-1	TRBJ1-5	CASSQGQFSNQPQHF	TGCGCCAGCAGTCAGGGACAGTTTAGCAATCAGCCCCAGCATTTT
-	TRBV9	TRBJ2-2	CASSVRAGELFF	TGTGCCAGCAGCGTAAGAGCCGGGGAGCTGTTTTTT
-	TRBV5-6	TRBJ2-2	CASRPAGLLTGELFF	TGTGCCAGCAGGCCTGCGGGACTCCTGACCGGGGAGCTGTTTTTT
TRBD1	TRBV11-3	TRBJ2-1	CASSLGAGGVGDEQFF	TGTGCCAGCAGCTTAGGGGCAGGGGGCGTTGGGGATGAGCAGTTCTTC
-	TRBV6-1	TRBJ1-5	CASSEALGGNQPQHF	TGTGCCAGCAGTGAAGCGCTCGGGGGCAATCAGCCCCAGCATTTT
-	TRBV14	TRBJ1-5	CASSQTNQPQHF	TGTGCCAGCAGCCAAACAAATCAGCCCCAGCATTTT
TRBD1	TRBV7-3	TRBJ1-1	CASSLTGESGAFF	TGTGCCAGCAGCCTGACAGGGGAGAGTGGAGCTTTCTTT
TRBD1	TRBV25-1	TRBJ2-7	CASSGWGTGSYEQYF	TGTGCCAGCAGTGGCTGGGGGACAGGCTCCTACGAGCAGTACTTC
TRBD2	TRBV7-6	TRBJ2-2	CASSLALAGDVRAGELFF	TGTGCCAGCAGCTTAGCCCTAGCGGGAGATGTGAGAGCCGGGGAGCTGTTTTTT